One sample yielded the 20 T cell receptor beta chains listed below, sequenced in a study of T cell responses to AZD1222 COVID-19 vaccine. TCRdb's table, derived via immunoSEQ multiplex PCR, lists solely in-frame clones and lacks some. The repertoire includes 150,000 to 200,000 clones, 94% of them detected once, and under 6% sits in the top ten. Material: peripheral blood, obtained 28 days after the second AZD1222 dose. The receptor set was obtained from an adult who received the AZD1222 COVID-19 vaccine.

The chain uses TRBV3-1 (or the pseudogene TRBV3-2) and TRBJ1-1, with D possibly TRBD1 on 6 matching bases. This CDR3 comprises 16 residues. Germline loops: CDR1 LGHDT, CDR2 YNNKEL (reference sequence). V shed 5 bases and J shed 0 bases, with 16 bases lying between them. The CDR3 spells CASSSLGTSLNTEAFF. The CDR3 bases are TGTGCCAGCAGCTCCCTTGGGACATCATTGAACACTGAAGCTTTCTTT.

J is TRBJ2-1 and V is TRBV19, with D perhaps matching TRBD1 (5 bases). CDR3 length: 19 amino acids. V lost 5 bases and J lost 7, with 30 bases in between. Per the germline V gene, CDR1 is LNHDA and CDR2 is SQIVND (reference sequence). The CDR3: CASSWSGRRAQLSVNEQFF. DNA of the CDR3: TGTGCCAGTAGTTGGAGTGGGCGCAGGGCCCAACTCTCGGTTAATGAGCAGTTCTTC.

The chain uses TRBV28 and TRBJ2-7, with D possibly being TRBD1 (6 bases). Germline CDR1 reads MDHEN; CDR2 reads SYDVKM. Trimming took 5 bases from V and 1 from J, leaving 12 bases between them. CDR3 size: 14 residues. The CDR3, as DNA: TGTGCCAGCAGTCTCTTGGGACAATCCTACGAGCAGTACTTC. It codes for CASSLLGQSYEQYF.

The chain uses TRBV13 and TRBJ2-3, with a tentative D call TRBD1 (6 bases). V lost 9 bases to trimming and J lost 10 bases, with 17 bases between them. The V gene's germline CDR1 is PRHDT and CDR2 FYEKMQ (reference sequence). This CDR3 has 12 amino acids. CDR3 nucleotides: TGTGCCAGTTCAGGCAGGGGTGTGGCGCAGTATTTT. It specifies CASSGRGVAQYF.

The chain recombines TRBV5-4 with TRBJ1-1; TRBD1 is a possible D gene (6 bases). V was pared by 4 bases and J by 1 base, with 11 bases between. This CDR3 region has 14 residues. Germline CDR1 SGHNT, CDR2 YYREEE (reference sequence). Here the CDR3 reads CASSARDKNTEAFF. CDR3 sequence (DNA): TGTGCCAGCAGCGCCCGGGACAAGAACACTGAAGCTTTCTTT.

This clone appeared a single time. This chain uses TRBV6-2 or TRBV6-3 with TRBJ2-5; TRBD2 might be the D (6 bases). With 0 bases removed from V and 4 bases from J, the gap between germline ends came to 21 bases. This CDR3 contains 18 residues. The germline V gene has CDR1 MNHEY and CDR2 SVGEGT. The CDR3: CASSYSTTSTFFLETQYF. As DNA, the CDR3 is TGTGCCAGCAGTTACTCCACGACTAGTACTTTTTTTTTAGAGACCCAGTACTTC.

The chain links TRBV11-2 to TRBJ2-1; D gene ambiguous. The germline V and J ends were trimmed by 5 bases and 8 bases, with 10 bases remaining between them. There are 12 residues in the CDR3. The germline V gene has CDR1 SGHAT and CDR2 FQNNGV. CDR3 in DNA: TGTGCCAGCAGCCCATTTGGGGATGAGCAGTTCTTC. Its translation: CASSPFGDEQFF.

This chain uses TRBV6-5 with TRBJ1-2, with 9 nucleotides matching TRBD1. Germline V gives CDR1 MNHEY, CDR2 SVGAGI. This CDR3 spans 15 amino acids. V lost 5 bases to trimming and J lost 4 bases; unmatched junction nucleotides: 8. The CDR3 bases are TGTGCCAGCAGTCCAACCGGGACAGGGTCCTATGGCTACACCTTC. It specifies CASSPTGTGSYGYTF.

On this clone itself: The identical CDR3 is also encoded by other nucleotide sequences in the sample. This chain links TRBV7-2 with TRBJ1-5; TRBD1 might be the D (6 bases). In germline, CDR1 is SGHTA, CDR2 FQGNSA. The ends were cut back, 5 bases at V and 2 bases at J, with 10 bases in the middle. CDR3 length: 14 amino acids. The CDR3 coding sequence is TGTGCCAGCAGCCTACAGGGCGGCAATCAGCCCCAGCATTTT. Amino acids: CASSLQGGNQPQHF.

V and J are TRBV18 and TRBJ1-2; 7 nucleotides match TRBD1. With V trimmed by 4 bases and J by 0 bases, 5 bases remained unmatched. Germline V gene lookup returns CDR1 KGHSH and CDR2 LQKENI. This CDR3 is 15 amino acids long. Here the CDR3 DNA reads TGTGCCAGCTCACAAGACAGGGCCACTAACTATGGCTACACCTTC. Amino acid sequence: CASSQDRATNYGYTF. The entire variable domain, with the rest obtained from reference TRBV18 and TRBJ1-2, is as follows: NAGVMQNPRHLVRRRGQEARLRCSPMKGHSHVYWYRQLPEEGLKFMVYLQKENIIDESGMPKERFSAEFPKEGPSILRIQQVVRGDSAAYFCASSQDRATNYGYTFGSGTRLTVV.

In this sample, this clone turned up once. As DNA, the CDR3 is TGTGCCATCAGTGAGTCGTCTGGGAGCGCAGATACGCAGTATTTT. This gives the protein CAISESSGSADTQYF. The chain uses TRBV10-3 and TRBJ2-3; a weak D match, TRBD2 (5 bases). V dropped 0 bases and J dropped 4 bases, with 11 bases sitting between them. Germline lookup yields CDR1 ENHRY and CDR2 SYGVKD. The CDR3 is 15 amino acids.

The V gene is TRBV6-5, the J gene TRBJ2-2, with TRBD1 identical over 7 bases. The CDR3 totals 16 residues. Germline assignment: CDR1 MNHEY and CDR2 SVGAGI. Germline trimming cut 4 bases from V and 7 bases from J; bases unmatched to any gene: 12. The CDR3 loop is CASSFAPTGADGELFF. The CDR3 nucleotides read TGTGCCAGCAGTTTCGCCCCCACAGGGGCTGACGGGGAGCTGTTTTTT.

This chain uses TRBV2 with TRBJ2-7, with TRBD1 matching 9 bases. This CDR3 spans 14 amino acids. V lost 4 bases and J lost 4; bases outside the gene matches: 5. Germline CDR1 is SNHLY and CDR2 is FYNNEI. The CDR3 bases are TGTGCCAGCAGTGCGGACAGGGGCTTTTACGAGCAGTACTTC. It specifies CASSADRGFYEQYF.

The chain links TRBV24-1 to TRBJ2-1; TRBD1 might be the D (5 bases). CDR1 KGHDR and CDR2 SFDVKD come from the germline V gene. The CDR3 spans 13 residues. V gave up 3 bases and J gave up 10 bases, with 12 bases separating them. DNA for the CDR3: TGTGCCACCAGTGATCCCGCAGGGCTAGAGCAGTTCTTC. It specifies CATSDPAGLEQFF.

This chain uses TRBV18 with TRBJ2-5, with a tentative D call TRBD1 (5 bases). V lost 6 bases, J lost 2 bases, and 13 bases lay in between. Germline lookup yields CDR1 KGHSH and CDR2 LQKENI. The CDR3 length is 14 residues. In DNA form, the CDR3 reads TGTGCCAGCTCTCGACGTGACAGTCAAGAGACCCAGTACTTC. It yields the protein CASSRRDSQETQYF.

The chain is built from TRBV4-2 and TRBJ1-3; tentatively, D is TRBD1 (6 bases). Deletions cut 0 bases from V and 4 bases from J, with 10 bases between. CDR1 LGHNA and CDR2 YNFKEQ come from the germline V gene. The CDR3 covers 15 residues. The CDR3 spells CASSQERGQGNTIYF. The CDR3 bases are TGTGCCAGCAGCCAAGAGCGTGGACAGGGAAACACCATATATTTT.

The chain is built from TRBV3-1 (or the pseudogene TRBV3-2) and TRBJ1-2; D call uncertain. V gave up 0 bases and J gave up 2 bases, with 7 bases separating them. This CDR3 comprises 14 residues. Germline-derived CDR1 and CDR2 are LGHDT and YNNKEL (reference sequence). CDR3 amino acids: CASSQDTANYGYTF. Written as DNA, the CDR3 is TGTGCCAGCAGCCAAGATACAGCCAACTATGGCTACACCTTC.

This clone has only one observation. The chain recombines TRBV19 with TRBJ1-5; D might be TRBD1 (6 bases). Germline CDR1 is LNHDA and CDR2 is SQIVND (reference sequence). V lost 3 bases to trimming and J lost 3 bases, with 9 bases between them. CDR3 length: 14 amino acids. The CDR3 loop reads CASSMAGVNQPQHF. CDR3 nucleotide sequence: TGTGCCAGTAGTATGGCAGGGGTCAATCAGCCCCAGCATTTT.

This clone has just one count. The chain carries TRBV25-1 and TRBJ1-3, with D maybe TRBD1 (6 bases). This CDR3 spans 15 amino acids. Germline CDR1 reads MGHDK; CDR2 reads SYGVNS. V was shortened by 1 base and J by 4 bases, with 11 bases between the two germline ends. In DNA, the CDR3 is TGTGCCAGCAGTGAATGGGGGACAACAGGAAACACCATATATTTT. It specifies CASSEWGTTGNTIYF.

The chain has TRBV6-5 and TRBJ2-7; D might be TRBD2 (6 bases). CDR3 length: 14 residues. V was cut by 2 bases and J by 2 bases, with 10 bases left in between. Germline lookup yields CDR1 MNHEY and CDR2 SVGAGI. The CDR3 region is CASSYRDSPYEQYF. DNA of the CDR3: TGTGCCAGCAGTTACCGGGACTCTCCCTACGAGCAGTACTTC.